This T cell receptor (beta chain) came from a study of beta chain features in type 1 diabetes. Study in general: There were approximately 100,000,000 sorted cells examined across all samples. Study findings and constraints: The study found fewer insertions and more deletions at VDJ junctions in type 1 diabetes patients. The naive, central memory and Treg TCRB repertoires looked more alike in patients than they did in healthy donors. A moderate, significant TCRB CDR3 shortening appeared in type 1 diabetes across four CD4+ subsets.

In the case of this clone: Its matching antigen is unknown.

The germline gives CDR1 SGHTA, CDR2 FQGNSA. This CDR3 contains 17 residues. Germline trimming cut 5 bases from V and 4 bases from J; bases unmatched to any gene: 14. The investigators reverse transcribed all of the isolated RNA, so they sequenced expressed TCRB transcripts. The protocol was immunoSEQ multiplex PCR, while the TCRdb copy is restricted to in-frame clones and leaves out a portion. The data contain 640,000 or so clones, around 15% of them singletons. The sample consisted of naive CD4+ T cells from blood. The receptor was isolated from a man between 18 and 29 years old with type 1 diabetes. This chain links TRBV7-2 with TRBJ1-1; 9 nucleotides match TRBD1. The CDR3 DNA follows: TGTGCCAGCAGCCGCCGATTGGGACAGGGATTGAGCACTGAAGCTTTCTTT. As protein: CASSRRLGQGLSTEAFF.